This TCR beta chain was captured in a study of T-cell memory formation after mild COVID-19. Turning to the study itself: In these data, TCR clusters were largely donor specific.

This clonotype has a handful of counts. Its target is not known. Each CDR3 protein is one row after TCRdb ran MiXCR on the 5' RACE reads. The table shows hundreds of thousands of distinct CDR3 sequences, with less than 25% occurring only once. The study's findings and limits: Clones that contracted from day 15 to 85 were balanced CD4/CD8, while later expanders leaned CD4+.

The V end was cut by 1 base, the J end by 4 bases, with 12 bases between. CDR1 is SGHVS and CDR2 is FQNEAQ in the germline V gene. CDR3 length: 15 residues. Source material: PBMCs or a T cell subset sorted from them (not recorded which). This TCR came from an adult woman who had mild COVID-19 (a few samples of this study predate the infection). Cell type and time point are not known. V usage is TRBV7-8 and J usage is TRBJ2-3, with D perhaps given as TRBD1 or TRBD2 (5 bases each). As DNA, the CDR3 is TGTGCCAGCAGCTTAGGGGGGACCCCGGCAGATACGCAGTATTTT. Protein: CASSLGGTPADTQYF.